Sequencing of this T cell receptor (beta chain) was carried out in a study of cytomegalovirus exposure and HLA in healthy donors. The overall study: An early release of data contained approximately 85 million unique TCRs, which came from HLA-typed donors.

Both 60 Vbeta primers and 13 Jbeta primers went into the PCR. The data were produced by immunoSEQ multiplex PCR, yet TCRdb's version contains in-frame clones alone and is incomplete. The repertoire holds 130,000 or so clones, with around three quarters as singletons. Regarding the study as a whole: Most likely, a cluster of highly shared sequence variants arose as a sequencing artifact. Cytomegalovirus status was reportedly diagnosed by the classifier with high sensitivity and specificity.

The CDR3 is 14 amino acids. Trimming took 4 bases from V and 8 from J; bases not matched to a gene: 10. The germline V gene encodes CDR1 SQVTM and CDR2 ANQGSEA. Points on this clone: The antigen is undetermined.

Specimen: PBMCs. The source is a man aged 30 to 45 in good health and CMV-seronegative. The gene calls are TRBV29-1 and TRBJ1-4, with 7 bases matching TRBD1. In DNA, the CDR3 is TGCAGCGTTGGAGAGACAGGGCCTCGAGAAAAACTGTTTTTT. This encodes CSVGETGPREKLFF.